This T cell receptor beta chain was sequenced in a study of cytomegalovirus exposure and HLA in healthy donors. Across the whole study: A preliminary data release comprised 80 million to 95 million unique TCRs obtained from HLA-typed donors. Most donors, roughly 82% of 398 genotyped, fell in the Caucasian-associated ancestry cluster. Study-wide points: As was reported, the HLA-A and HLA-B alleles of most subjects were accurately predicted from TCR beta sequences.

The CDR3 sequence is 14 residues long. V lost 3 bases and J lost 3, with 12 bases in between. Germline CDR1 KGHSH, CDR2 LQKENI. The PCR had 60 Vbeta and 13 Jbeta primers. Profiling relied on immunoSEQ multiplex PCR, and the TCRdb table lists in-frame clones only, not all of them. The sample contains about 50,000 clones, over 60% of which appear only once. Comments on this clone: Its matching antigen is unknown.

The origin of this receptor is a woman between 45 and 65 years old in good health and CMV-seronegative. Input material: PBMCs. The V gene is TRBV18, the J gene TRBJ2-7; D might be TRBD2 (6 bases). This CDR3 reads CASSPRDSFYEQYF. For the CDR3, the DNA is TGTGCCAGCTCACCCCGGGACTCCTTCTACGAGCAGTACTTC. The full variable domain, completed using reference TRBV18 and TRBJ2-7, is NAGVMQNPRHLVRRRGQEARLRCSPMKGHSHVYWYRQLPEEGLKFMVYLQKENIIDESGMPKERFSAEFPKEGPSILRIQQVVRGDSAAYFCASSPRDSFYEQYFGPGTRLTVT.